This T cell receptor (beta chain) was sequenced during a study of cytomegalovirus exposure and HLA in healthy donors. About the research overall: Assignment to the Caucasian-associated ancestry cluster applied to roughly 80% of the approximately 420 genotyped donors.

Turning to this clone: Its antigen is as yet unknown.

PCR primers comprised 60 Vbeta and 13 Jbeta primers. Clones were sequenced by immunoSEQ multiplex PCR, and TCRdb holds only the in-frame ones, with some missing. The sample holds under 150,000 clones, roughly three fifths seen once. Study results and caveats: 164 TCR beta chains were listed as cytomegalovirus-associated. Cytomegalovirus status was reportedly diagnosed by the classifier with high specificity and sensitivity.

The length of the CDR3 is 15 residues. Trimming cost V 0 bases and J 0 bases, with 8 bases left between them. Germline-derived CDR1 and CDR2 are KGHSH and LQKENI. Sequencing was carried out using PBMCs. The clonotype comes from a man aged 40-49 years in good health and CMV-seropositive. V usage is TRBV18 and J usage is TRBJ1-1; D call uncertain. CDR3 region: CASSPPVVMNTEAFF. The CDR3 nucleotides read TGTGCCAGCTCACCACCCGTAGTCATGAACACTGAAGCTTTCTTT.